The 7 T cell receptor beta chains in this list originate from one sample, sequenced in a study of Graves' ophthalmopathy and Graves' hyperthyroidism. Amplification of the TCR beta CDR3 regions used RNA transcripts (as template). First-round RT-PCR relied on HTBI primers, and a second-round multiplex PCR came next. TCRdb ran MiXCR on the multiplex PCR reads and lists one entry per CDR3 protein. The repertoire holds around 1.1 million distinct CDR3 sequences, with less than 45% as singletons. Sequenced material: peripheral blood or thyroid tissue (not recorded which). The source of these receptors is an adult man with Graves' hyperthyroidism.

This clonotype was observed a handful of times. The chain has TRBV5-1 and TRBJ2-7, with 7 bases aligning to TRBD2. The CDR3 contains 18 residues. CDR1 is SGHRS and CDR2 is YFSETQ in the germline V gene. With V trimmed by 0 bases and J by 7 bases, 19 bases remained unmatched. CDR3 residues: CASSLGLRLVREPPEQYF. CDR3 bases: TGCGCCAGCAGCTTGGGTTTACGGTTGGTGCGGGAGCCCCCGGAGCAGTACTTC.

The V and J genes are TRBV29-1 and TRBJ2-2; 8 nucleotides line up with TRBD1. With V trimmed by 8 bases and J by 4 bases, 6 bases remained unmatched. Germline V CDR1 and CDR2: SQVTM, ANQGSEA. CDR3 size: 13 residues. DNA of the CDR3: TGCAGCCCTAGGCAGGGGGCCACCGGGGAGCTGTTTTTT. Translation gives CSPRQGATGELFF.

This clonotype was counted at least ten times. This sequence joins TRBV9 and TRBJ2-7, with TRBD1 identical over 10 bases. CDR1 SGDLS and CDR2 YYNGEE come from the germline V gene. V was pared by 4 bases and J by 4 bases, with 8 bases of the junction left unmatched. The CDR3 covers 15 residues. This CDR3 reads CASSRGGTGEYEQYF. CDR3 in DNA: TGTGCCAGCAGCCGTGGCGGGACAGGGGAGTACGAGCAGTACTTC.

The V gene is TRBV2, the J gene TRBJ1-1, with 9 bases identical to TRBD1. This CDR3 spans 15 amino acids. The germline V gene encodes CDR1 SNHLY and CDR2 FYNNEI. J was trimmed by 4 bases and V by 3 bases; bases with no gene match: 6. Here the CDR3 reads CASSDRDRVFTEAFF. The CDR3 DNA is TGTGCCAGCAGTGACCGGGACAGGGTTTTCACTGAAGCTTTCTTT.

This clonotype was seen once. The V gene is TRBV2, the J gene TRBJ2-7, with D perhaps TRBD1 (8 bases). The V gene's germline CDR1 is SNHLY and CDR2 FYNNEI. There are 20 residues in the CDR3. Trimming cost V 6 bases and J 11 bases, with 41 bases left between them. The CDR3 nucleotides read TGTGCCAGCAGCTCCACAGGGGGTCGGACCAATTATCGGGGGGCACGTCCTAAGTACTTC. Translation gives CASSSTGGRTNYRGARPKYF.

This clonotype was picked up many times. The chain employs TRBV2 and TRBJ1-6; D is unresolved. Germline values: CDR1 SNHLY, CDR2 FYNNEI. The CDR3 loop spans 14 amino acids. The V gene lost 2 bases and the J gene lost 8 bases, with 10 bases spanning the gap. CDR3 nucleotides: TGTGCCAGCAGTGAACTGGGTTTCGATTCACCCCTCCACTTT. Residues: CASSELGFDSPLHF.

Only a few counts were recorded for this clonotype. CDR3 sequence reads: CASSSTPGQKPNQPQHF. CDR3 nucleotides: TGTGCCAGCAGTTCCACCCCCGGGCAGAAACCCAATCAGCCCCAGCATTTT. The chain recombines TRBV7-8 with TRBJ1-5; D is unresolved. This CDR3 has 17 residues. CDR1 SGHVS and CDR2 FQNEAQ come from the germline V gene. Trimming cost V 6 bases and J 3 bases, with 21 bases left between them.